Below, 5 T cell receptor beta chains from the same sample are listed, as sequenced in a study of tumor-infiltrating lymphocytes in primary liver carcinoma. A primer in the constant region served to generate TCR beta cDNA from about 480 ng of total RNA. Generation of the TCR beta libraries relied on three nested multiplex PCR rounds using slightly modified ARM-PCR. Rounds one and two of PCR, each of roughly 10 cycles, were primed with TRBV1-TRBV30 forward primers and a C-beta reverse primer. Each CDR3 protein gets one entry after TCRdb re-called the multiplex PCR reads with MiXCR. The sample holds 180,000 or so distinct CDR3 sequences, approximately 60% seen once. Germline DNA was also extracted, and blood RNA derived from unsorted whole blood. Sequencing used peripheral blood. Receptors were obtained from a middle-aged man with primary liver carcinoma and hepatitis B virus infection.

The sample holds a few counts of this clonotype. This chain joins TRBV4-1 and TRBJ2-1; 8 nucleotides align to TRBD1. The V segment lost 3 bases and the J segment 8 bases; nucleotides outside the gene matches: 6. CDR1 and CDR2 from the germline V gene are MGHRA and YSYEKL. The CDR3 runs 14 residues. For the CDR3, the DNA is TGCGCCAGCAGCCAGACAGGGGAATTGCATGAGCAGTTCTTC. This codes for CASSQTGELHEQFF.

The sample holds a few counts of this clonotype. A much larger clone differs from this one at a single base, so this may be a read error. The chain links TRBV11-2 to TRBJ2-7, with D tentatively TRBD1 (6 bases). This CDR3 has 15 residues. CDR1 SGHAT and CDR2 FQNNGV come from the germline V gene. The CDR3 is CAGSLDQGTYYEQYF. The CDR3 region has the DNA TGTGCCGGCAGCTTAGATCAGGGGACATACTACGAGCAGTACTTC.

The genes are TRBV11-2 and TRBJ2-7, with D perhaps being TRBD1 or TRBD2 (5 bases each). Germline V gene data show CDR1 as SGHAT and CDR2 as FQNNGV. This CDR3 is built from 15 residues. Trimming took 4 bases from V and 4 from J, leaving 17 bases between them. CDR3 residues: CASSSLTGRTYEQYF. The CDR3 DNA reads TGTGCCAGCAGCTCCTTGACGGGACGCACTTACGAGCAGTACTTC.

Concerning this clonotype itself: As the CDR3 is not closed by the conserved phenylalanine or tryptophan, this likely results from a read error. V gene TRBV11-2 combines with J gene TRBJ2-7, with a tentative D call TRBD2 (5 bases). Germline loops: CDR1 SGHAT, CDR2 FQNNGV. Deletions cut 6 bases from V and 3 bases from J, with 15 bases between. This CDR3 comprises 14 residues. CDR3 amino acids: CASSKLVGSYEQYL. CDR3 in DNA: TGTGCCAGCAGTAAACTAGTGGGTAGCTACGAGCAGTACTTA.

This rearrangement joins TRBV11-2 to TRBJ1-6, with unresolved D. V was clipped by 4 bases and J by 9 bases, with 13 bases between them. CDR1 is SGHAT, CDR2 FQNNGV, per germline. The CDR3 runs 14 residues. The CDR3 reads CASSYRHGVSPLHF. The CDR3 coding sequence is TGTGCCAGCAGCTACAGACACGGGGTTTCACCCCTCCACTTT.